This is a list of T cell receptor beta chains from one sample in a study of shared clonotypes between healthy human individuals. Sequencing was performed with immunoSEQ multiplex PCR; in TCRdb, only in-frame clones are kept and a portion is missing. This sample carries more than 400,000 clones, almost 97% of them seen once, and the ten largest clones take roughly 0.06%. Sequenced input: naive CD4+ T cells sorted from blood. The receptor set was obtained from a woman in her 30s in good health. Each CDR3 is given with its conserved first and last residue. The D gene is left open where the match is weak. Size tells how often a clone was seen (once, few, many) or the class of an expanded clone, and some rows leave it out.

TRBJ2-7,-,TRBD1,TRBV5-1,TGCGCCAGCAGCTTGGGGGACAGGGTCCACGAGCAGTACTTC,CASSLGDRVHEQYF
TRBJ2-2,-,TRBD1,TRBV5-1,TGCGCCAGCAGCTTGTTACAGGGGGACACCGGGGAGCTGTTTTTT,CASSLLQGDTGELFF
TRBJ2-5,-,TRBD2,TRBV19,TGTGCCAGTAGTTACGGACTAGCAAGGTTAGAGACCCAGTACTTC,CASSYGLARLETQYF
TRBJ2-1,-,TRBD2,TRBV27,TGTGCCAGCAGTTTAACTTTCGGGACTAGCGGGATCGGGCAGTTCTTC,CASSLTFGTSGIGQFF
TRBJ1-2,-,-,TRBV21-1,TGTGCCAGCAGCATTACAGGGGAAGGCTACACCTTC,CASSITGEGYTF
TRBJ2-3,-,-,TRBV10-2,TGCGCCAGCATGGGGAACGGCAGGGATACGCAGTATTTT,CASMGNGRDTQYF
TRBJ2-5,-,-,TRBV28,TGTGCCAGCACCCTCCCGGGCCGTCCCGAGACCCAGTACTTC,CASTLPGRPETQYF
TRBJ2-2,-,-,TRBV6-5,TGTGCCAGCAGTTACTCGATGGGGTTGGACACCGGGGAGCTGTTTTTT,CASSYSMGLDTGELFF
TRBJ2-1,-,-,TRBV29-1,TGCAGCGTCAGCCAGGGGCATGAGCAGTTCTTC,CSVSQGHEQFF
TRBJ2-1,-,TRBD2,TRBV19,TGTGCCAGTAGTCCACTAGCGGTAAACTACAATGAGCAGTTCTTC,CASSPLAVNYNEQFF
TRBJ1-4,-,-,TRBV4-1,TGCGCCAGCAGCCAAGATAATGCTAGGGGCAGGGAAAAACTGTTTTTT,CASSQDNARGREKLFF
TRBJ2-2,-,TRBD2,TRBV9,TGTGCCAGCAGCGTAAGCGGGAGGAGTAGCGGGGAGCTGTTTTTT,CASSVSGRSSGELFF
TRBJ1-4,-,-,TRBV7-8,TGTGCCAGCAGCCTAGACCGGGTTTGGGAAAAACTGTTTTTT,CASSLDRVWEKLFF
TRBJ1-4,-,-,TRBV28,TGTGCCAGCAGTTGGGACCGCGGGACGCTGTTTTTT,CASSWDRGTLFF
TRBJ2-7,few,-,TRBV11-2,TGTGCCAGCAGCTTAGCGGGCTCCTACGAGCAGTACTTC,CASSLAGSYEQYF
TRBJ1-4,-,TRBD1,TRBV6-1,TGTGCCAGCAGTGGCCCGATGACAGGGTTGGGTGAAAAACTGTTTTTT,CASSGPMTGLGEKLFF
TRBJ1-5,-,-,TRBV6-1,TGTGCCAGCAGTTTCGGCACCCCGAGCAATCAGCCCCAGCATTTT,CASSFGTPSNQPQHF
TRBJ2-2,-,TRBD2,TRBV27,TGTGCCAGCAGTTCAAGGCTAGCGGGGTCGAACACCGGGGAGCTGTTTTTT,CASSSRLAGSNTGELFF
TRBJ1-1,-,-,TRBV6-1,TGTGCCAGCAGTGGGGGCAGTTTGGATTCTGAAGCTTTCTTT,CASSGGSLDSEAFF
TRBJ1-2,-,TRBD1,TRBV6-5,TGTGCCAGCAGAAAGGGGGGACAGGGAAAAGGCTACACCTTC,CASRKGGQGKGYTF
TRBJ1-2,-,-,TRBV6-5,TGTGCCAGCAGTTACTCGGAGACACGAGGCTACACCTTC,CASSYSETRGYTF
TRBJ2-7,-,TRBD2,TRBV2,TGTGCCAGCAGACGCACCTCAAGCGGGAGCTACGAGCAGTACTTC,CASRRTSSGSYEQYF
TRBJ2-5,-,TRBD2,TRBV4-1,TGCGCCAGCAGCCAGGGACTAGCGGGTGGAGGTCAAGAGACCCAGTACTTC,CASSQGLAGGGQETQYF
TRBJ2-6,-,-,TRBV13,TGTGCCAGCAGCTTAACGGGCCATGGATCTGGGGCCAACGTCCTGACTTTC,CASSLTGHGSGANVLTF
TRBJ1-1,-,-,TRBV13,TGTGCCAGCAGCCTGAACACTGAAGCTTTCTTT,CASSLNTEAFF
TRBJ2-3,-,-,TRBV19,TGTGCCAGTAGTATGTTGGGCACGCAGTATTTT,CASSMLGTQYF
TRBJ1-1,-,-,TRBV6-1,TGTGCCAGCAGGACAAACACCGCCTACACTGAAGCTTTCTTT,CASRTNTAYTEAFF
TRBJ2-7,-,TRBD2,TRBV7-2,TGTGCCAGCAGCTTAGGTGGAGCGGGAGCCCTGGGCCACGAGCAGTACTTC,CASSLGGAGALGHEQYF
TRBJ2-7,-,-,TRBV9,TGTGCCAGCAGCGTAGGTCAGGTTTCCCCCTACGAGCAGTACTTC,CASSVGQVSPYEQYF
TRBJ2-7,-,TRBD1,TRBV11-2,TGTGCCAGCACCCGACAGGGGGCGGGCGAGCAGTACTTC,CASTRQGAGEQYF
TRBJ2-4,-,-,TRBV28,TGTGCCAGCAGTCTGGACAGACTAGAAAACATTCAGTACTTC,CASSLDRLENIQYF
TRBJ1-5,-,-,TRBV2,TGTGCCAGCAGTCGAGGACAGAATAGCAATCAGCCCCAGCATTTT,CASSRGQNSNQPQHF
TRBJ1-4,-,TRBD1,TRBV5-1,TGCGCCAGCAGCAGAGCCAGGGGGCAAGGTGAAAAACTGTTTTTT,CASSRARGQGEKLFF
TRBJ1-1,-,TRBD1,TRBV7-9,TGTGCCAGCAGCTCGGCGGGACAGAGCGAAGCTTTCTTT,CASSSAGQSEAFF
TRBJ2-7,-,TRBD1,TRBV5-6,TGTGCCAGCAGCTTGGACCCGGGACAGGGTTTCTCCTACGAGCAGTACTTC,CASSLDPGQGFSYEQYF
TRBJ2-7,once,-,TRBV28,TGTGCCATAGGTTCCTACGAGCAGTACTTC,CAIGSYEQYF
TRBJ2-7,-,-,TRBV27,TGTGCCAGCAGTATCTACCGTCCCGACAAGGGCGAGCAGTACTTC,CASSIYRPDKGEQYF
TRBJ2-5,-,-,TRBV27,TGTGCCAGCAGTTTCCACCGCGGTGAGACCCAGTACTTC,CASSFHRGETQYF
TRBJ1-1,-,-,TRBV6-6,TGTGCCAGCAGTTACCCAGGCTGGAACACTGAAGCTTTCTTT,CASSYPGWNTEAFF
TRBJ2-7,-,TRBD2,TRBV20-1,TGCAGTGCTGGACTAGTCTACGAGCAGTACTTC,CSAGLVYEQYF
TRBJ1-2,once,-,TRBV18,TGTGCCAGCTCACCAGTGGGAACGCTTCATGGCTACACCTTC,CASSPVGTLHGYTF